This TCR beta chain was obtained from a study of PD-1 blockade in classical Hodgkin lymphoma. Study-wide points: Undefined causes, possibly disease activity or prior therapy, underlie the repertoire differences. Reported findings placed baseline TCR diversity lower in newly diagnosed patients (compared with healthy donors). Patients who initiated nivolumab within 1 year of ASCT were excluded.

Details on this clone: Its antigen remains unidentified.

Generated by immunoSEQ multiplex PCR, the TCRdb table keeps only in-frame clones and is missing some. The table has under 75,000 clones, 85% to 90% seen once; the top ten hold around 5%. This CDR3 is 12 amino acids long. The V and J ends lost 7 bases and 5 bases respectively, with 12 bases between them. In germline, CDR1 is SQVTM, CDR2 ANQGSEA. Relapses following autologous stem cell transplantation were seen in all patients, with brentuximab vedotin exposure varying. Each best response was a complete response, a partial response or progressive disease. The receptor was isolated from a human donor with classical Hodgkin lymphoma. The source material was peripheral blood mononuclear cells (PBMCs), sampled before the second cycle of nivolumab. J is TRBJ2-1 and V is TRBV29-1; possibly TRBD1 for D (6 bases). The CDR3 is CSGRQVNNEQFF. CDR3 nucleotides: TGCAGCGGCCGACAGGTGAACAATGAGCAGTTCTTC.